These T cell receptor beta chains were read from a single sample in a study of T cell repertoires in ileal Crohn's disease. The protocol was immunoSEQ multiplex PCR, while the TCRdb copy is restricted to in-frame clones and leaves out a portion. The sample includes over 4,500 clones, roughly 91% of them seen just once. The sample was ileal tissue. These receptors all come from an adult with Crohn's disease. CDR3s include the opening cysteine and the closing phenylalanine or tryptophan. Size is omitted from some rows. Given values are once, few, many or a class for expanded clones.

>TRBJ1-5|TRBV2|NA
CASSEQSDQPQHF
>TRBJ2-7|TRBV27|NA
CASSPPGVTYEQYF
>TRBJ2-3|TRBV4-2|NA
CASSQVGKGLLTDTQYF
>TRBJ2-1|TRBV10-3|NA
CAISALAGGRGDEQFF
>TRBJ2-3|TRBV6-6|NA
CASSYLGSVADTQYF
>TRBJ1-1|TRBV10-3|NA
CAISDRGGNTEAFF
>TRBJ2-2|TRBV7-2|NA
CASRQGDTGELFF
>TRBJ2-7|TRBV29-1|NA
CSVDKGTGLRNEQYF
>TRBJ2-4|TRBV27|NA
CASWTGTKNIQYF
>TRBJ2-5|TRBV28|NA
CATQDRGKTQYF
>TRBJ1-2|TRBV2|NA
CASSEWATSYGYTF
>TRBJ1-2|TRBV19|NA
CATTESTATLQGYTF
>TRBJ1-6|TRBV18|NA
CASSHPWFNPTASYNSPLHF
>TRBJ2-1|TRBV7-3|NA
CASSAIAGAYNEQFF
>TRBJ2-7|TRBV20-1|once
CSASAGDEQYF
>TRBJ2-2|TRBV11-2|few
CASSKQGTGELFF
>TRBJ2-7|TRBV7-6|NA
CASSRGGYEQYF
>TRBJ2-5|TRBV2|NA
CASSKDRGETQYF
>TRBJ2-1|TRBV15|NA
CATLGGGAYEQFF
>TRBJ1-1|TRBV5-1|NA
CASSSGQRNMNTEAFF
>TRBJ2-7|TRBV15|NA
CATSRESGGGSYEQYF
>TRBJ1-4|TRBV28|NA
CASSLTGINEKLFF
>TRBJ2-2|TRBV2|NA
CASSGSSGELFF
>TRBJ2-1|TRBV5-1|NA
CASSSGQTYNEQFF
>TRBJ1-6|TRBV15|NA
CATSRGDRGNSPLHF
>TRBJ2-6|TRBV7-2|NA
CASSLVSGSGANVLTF
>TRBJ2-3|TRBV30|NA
CAWRRQGISTDTQYF
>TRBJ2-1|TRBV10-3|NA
CATKTGGSSYNEQFF
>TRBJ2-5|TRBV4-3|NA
CASSMGAGKQETQYF
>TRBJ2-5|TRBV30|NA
CAWSETSGQETQYF
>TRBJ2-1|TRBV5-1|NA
CASAQGGTGTHNEQFF
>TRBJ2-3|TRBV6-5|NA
CASSYSRGDTQYF
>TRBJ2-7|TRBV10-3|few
CAISETGLYEQYF
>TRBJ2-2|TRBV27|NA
CASSLQGQGVTGELFF
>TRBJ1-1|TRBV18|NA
CASSDRTGRTEAFF
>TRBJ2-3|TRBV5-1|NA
CASSLGDRTTDTQYF
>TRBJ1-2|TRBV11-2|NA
CASSLVQGAYGYTF
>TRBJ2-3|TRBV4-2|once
CASSQDGLAGDGVKDTQYF
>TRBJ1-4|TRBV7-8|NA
CASSFSGFSTNEKLFF
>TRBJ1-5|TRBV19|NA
CASRRGVAGNQPQHF
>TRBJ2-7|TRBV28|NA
CASRPASGGSSYEQYF
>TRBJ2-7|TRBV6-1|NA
CASSEGRQVHSYEQYF
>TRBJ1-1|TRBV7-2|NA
CASISARTEAFF
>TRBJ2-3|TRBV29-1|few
CSGSQGALKDTQYF
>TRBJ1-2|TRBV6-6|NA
CASSDSRNYGYTF
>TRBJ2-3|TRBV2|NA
CASSSQTITDTQYF
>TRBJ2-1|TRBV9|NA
CASSVFSGGVSYNEQFF
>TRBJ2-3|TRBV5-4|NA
CASSLDTSSGSTDTQYF
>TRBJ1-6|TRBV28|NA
CASSLPGTLYNSPLHF
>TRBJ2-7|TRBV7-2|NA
CASSLALSSYEQYF
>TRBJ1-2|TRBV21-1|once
CASSKGEWAGVNYGYTF
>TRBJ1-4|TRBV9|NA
CASSVTGGSGEKLFF